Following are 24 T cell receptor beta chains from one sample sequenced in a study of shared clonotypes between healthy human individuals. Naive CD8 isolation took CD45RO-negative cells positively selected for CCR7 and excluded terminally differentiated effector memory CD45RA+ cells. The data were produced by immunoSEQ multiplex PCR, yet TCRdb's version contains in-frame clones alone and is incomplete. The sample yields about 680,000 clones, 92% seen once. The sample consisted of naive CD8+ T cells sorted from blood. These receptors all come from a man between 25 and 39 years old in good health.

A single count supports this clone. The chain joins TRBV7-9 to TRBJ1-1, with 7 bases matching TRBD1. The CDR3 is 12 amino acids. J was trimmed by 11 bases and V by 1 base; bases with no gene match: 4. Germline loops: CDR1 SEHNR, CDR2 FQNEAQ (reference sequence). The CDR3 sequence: CASSLVGTDAFF. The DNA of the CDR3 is TGTGCCAGCAGCTTAGTCGGGACAGATGCTTTCTTT.

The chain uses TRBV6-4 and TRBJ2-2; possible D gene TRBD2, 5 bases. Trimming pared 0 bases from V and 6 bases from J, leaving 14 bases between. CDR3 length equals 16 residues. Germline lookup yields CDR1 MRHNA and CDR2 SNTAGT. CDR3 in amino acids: CASSDSGSSQPGELFF. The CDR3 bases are TGTGCCAGCAGTGACTCGGGGAGCTCCCAACCCGGGGAGCTGTTTTTT.

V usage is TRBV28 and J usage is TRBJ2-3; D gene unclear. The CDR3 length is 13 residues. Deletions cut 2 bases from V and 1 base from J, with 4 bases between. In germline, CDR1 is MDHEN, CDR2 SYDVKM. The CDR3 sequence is CASSLEGTDTQYF. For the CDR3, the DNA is TGTGCCAGCAGTTTAGAGGGCACAGATACGCAGTATTTT.

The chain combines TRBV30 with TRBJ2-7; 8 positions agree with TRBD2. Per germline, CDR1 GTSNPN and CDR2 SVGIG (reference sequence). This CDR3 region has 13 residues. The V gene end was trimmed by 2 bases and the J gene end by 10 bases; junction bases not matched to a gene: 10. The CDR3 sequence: CAWSPSGGSSQYF. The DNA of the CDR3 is TGTGCCTGGAGTCCATCGGGGGGGTCTAGCCAGTACTTC.

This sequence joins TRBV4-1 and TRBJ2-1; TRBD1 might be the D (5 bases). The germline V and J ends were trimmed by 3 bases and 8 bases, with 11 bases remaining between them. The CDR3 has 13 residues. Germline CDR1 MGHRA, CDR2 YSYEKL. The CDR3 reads CASSHPGMDEQFF. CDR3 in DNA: TGCGCCAGCAGCCATCCAGGGATGGATGAGCAGTTCTTC.

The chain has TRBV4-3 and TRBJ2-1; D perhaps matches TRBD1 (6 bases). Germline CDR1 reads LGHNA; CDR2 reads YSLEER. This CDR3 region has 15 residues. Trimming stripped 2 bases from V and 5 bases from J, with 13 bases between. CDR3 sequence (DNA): TGCGCCAGCAGCCAACTCCTGGGGGCGAACAATGAGCAGTTCTTC. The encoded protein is CASSQLLGANNEQFF.

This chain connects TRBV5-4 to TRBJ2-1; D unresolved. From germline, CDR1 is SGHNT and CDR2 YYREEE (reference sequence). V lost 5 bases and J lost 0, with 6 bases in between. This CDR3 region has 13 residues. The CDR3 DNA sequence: TGTGCCAGCAGTACCGTCTCCTACAATGAGCAGTTCTTC. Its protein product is CASSTVSYNEQFF.

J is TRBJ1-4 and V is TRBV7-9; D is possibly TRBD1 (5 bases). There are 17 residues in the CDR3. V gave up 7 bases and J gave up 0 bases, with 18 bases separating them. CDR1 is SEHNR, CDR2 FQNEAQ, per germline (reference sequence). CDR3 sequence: CASTSGGEGPTNEKLFF. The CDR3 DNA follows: TGTGCCAGCACCTCGGGGGGAGAGGGTCCAACTAATGAAAAACTGTTTTTT.

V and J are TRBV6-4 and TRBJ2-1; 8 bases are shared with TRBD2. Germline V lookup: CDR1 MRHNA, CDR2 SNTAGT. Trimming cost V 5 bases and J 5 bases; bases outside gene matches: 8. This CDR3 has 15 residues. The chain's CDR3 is CASSTTSDTHNEQFF. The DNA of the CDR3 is TGTGCCAGCAGTACGACTAGCGATACTCACAATGAGCAGTTCTTC.

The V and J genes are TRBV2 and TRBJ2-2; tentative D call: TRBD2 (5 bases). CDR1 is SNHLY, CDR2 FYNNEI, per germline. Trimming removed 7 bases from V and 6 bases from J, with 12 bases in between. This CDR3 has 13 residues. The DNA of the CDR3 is TGTGCCAGCAAAGGAGGAAACGCCGGGGAGCTGTTTTTT. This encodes CASKGGNAGELFF.

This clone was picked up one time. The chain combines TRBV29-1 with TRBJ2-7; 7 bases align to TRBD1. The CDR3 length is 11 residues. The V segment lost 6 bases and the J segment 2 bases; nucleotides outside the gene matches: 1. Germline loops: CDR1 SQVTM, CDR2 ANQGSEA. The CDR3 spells CSVGTAYEQYF. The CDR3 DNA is TGCAGCGTGGGGACAGCCTACGAGCAGTACTTC.

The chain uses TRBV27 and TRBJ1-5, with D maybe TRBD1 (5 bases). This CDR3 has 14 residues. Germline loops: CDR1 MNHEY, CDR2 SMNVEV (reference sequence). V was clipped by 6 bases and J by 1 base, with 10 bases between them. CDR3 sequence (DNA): TGTGCCAGCAGGACAGAGGGGAGCAATCAGCCCCAGCATTTT. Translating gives CASRTEGSNQPQHF.

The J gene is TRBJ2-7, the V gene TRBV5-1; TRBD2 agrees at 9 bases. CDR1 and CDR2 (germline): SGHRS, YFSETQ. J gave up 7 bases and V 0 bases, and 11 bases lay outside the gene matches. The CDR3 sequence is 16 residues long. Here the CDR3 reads CASSLAGAGGSQEQYF. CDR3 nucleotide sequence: TGCGCCAGCAGCTTGGCCGGGGCGGGAGGGAGTCAAGAGCAGTACTTC. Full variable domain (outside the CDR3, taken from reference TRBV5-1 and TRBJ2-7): KAGVTQTPRYLIKTRGQQVTLSCSPISGHRSVSWYQQTPGQGLQFLFEYFSETQRNKGNFPGRFSGRQFSNSRSEMNVSTLELGDSALYLCASSLAGAGGSQEQYFGPGTRLTVT.

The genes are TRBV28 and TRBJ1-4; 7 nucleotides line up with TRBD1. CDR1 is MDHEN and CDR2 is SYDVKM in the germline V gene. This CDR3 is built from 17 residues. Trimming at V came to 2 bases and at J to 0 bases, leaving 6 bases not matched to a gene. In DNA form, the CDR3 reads TGTGCCAGCAGTTTACCGTGGCAGGGGGCAACTAATGAAAAACTGTTTTTT. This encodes CASSLPWQGATNEKLFF. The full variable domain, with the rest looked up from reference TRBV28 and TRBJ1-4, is DVKVTQSSRYLVKRTGEKVFLECVQDMDHENMFWYRQDPGLGLRLIYFSYDVKMKEKGDIPEGYSVSREKKERFSLILESASTNQTSMYLCASSLPWQGATNEKLFFGSGTQLSVL.

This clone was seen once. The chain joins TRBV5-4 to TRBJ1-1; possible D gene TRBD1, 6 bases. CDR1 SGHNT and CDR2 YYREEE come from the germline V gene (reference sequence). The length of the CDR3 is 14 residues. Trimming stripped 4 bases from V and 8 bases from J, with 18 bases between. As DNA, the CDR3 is TGTGCCAGCAGCCCCAGGGGACGGCAAAAAGAAGCTTTCTTT. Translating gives CASSPRGRQKEAFF.

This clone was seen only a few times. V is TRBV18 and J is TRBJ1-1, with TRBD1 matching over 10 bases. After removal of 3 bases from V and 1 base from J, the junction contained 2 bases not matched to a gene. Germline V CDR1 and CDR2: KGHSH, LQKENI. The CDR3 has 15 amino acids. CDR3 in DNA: TGTGCCAGCTCACCGACAGGGGGCAAGAACACTGAAGCTTTCTTT. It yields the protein CASSPTGGKNTEAFF.

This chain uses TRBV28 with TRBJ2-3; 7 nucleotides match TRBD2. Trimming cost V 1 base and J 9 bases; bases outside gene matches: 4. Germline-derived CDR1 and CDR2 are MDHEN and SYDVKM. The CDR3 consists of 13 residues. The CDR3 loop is CASSLSIGRTQYF. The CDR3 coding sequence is TGTGCCAGCAGTTTATCGATCGGGAGGACGCAGTATTTT.

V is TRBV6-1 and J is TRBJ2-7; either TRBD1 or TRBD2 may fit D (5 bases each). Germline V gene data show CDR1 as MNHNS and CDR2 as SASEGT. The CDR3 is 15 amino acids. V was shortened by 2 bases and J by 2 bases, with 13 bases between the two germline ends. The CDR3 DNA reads TGTGCCAGCAGTGAACTCGGGACCCCAACCTACGAGCAGTACTTC. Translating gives CASSELGTPTYEQYF.

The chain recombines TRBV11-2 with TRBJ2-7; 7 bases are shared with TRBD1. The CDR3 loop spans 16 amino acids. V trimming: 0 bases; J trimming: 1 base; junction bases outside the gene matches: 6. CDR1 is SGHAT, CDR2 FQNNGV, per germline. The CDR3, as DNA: TGTGCCAGCAGCTTAGAGACAGGGATTACGTCCTACGAGCAGTACTTC. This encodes CASSLETGITSYEQYF.

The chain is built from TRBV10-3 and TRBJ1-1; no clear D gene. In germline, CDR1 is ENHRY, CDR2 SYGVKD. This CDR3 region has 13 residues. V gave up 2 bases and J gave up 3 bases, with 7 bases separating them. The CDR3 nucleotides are TGTGCCATCAGTGAGACCGGGCACACTGAAGCTTTCTTT. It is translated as CAISETGHTEAFF.

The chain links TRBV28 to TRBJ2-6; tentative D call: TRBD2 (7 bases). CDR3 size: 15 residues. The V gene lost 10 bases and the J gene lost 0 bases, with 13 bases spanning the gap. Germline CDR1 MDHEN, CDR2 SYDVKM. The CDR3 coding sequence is TGTGCCATCTCCGGGGGGCTCTCTGGGGCCAACGTCCTGACTTTC. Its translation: CAISGGLSGANVLTF.

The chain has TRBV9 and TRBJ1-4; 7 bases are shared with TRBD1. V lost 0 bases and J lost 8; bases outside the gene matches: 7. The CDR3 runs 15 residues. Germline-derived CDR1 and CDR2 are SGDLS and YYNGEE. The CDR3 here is CASSVGDSTVEKLFF. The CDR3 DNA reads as TGTGCCAGCAGCGTAGGGGACAGCACAGTAGAAAAACTGTTTTTT.

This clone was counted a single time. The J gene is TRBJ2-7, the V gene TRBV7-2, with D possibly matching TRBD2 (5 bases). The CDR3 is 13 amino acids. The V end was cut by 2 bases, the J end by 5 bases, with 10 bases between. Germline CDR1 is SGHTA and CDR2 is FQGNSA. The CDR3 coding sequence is TGTGCCAGCAGCTTAACTAGTTCCCACGAGCAGTACTTC. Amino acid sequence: CASSLTSSHEQYF.

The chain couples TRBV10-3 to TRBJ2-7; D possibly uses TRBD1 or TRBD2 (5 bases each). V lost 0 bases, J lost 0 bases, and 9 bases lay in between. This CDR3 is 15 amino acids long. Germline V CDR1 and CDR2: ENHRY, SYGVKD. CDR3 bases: TGTGCCATCAGTGAGTCGGGACCCAGCTCCTACGAGCAGTACTTC. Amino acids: CAISESGPSSYEQYF.